This TCR beta chain came from a study of radiotherapy plus CTLA-4 blockade in lung cancer. Study in general: Overall, roughly 18% of patients showed an objective response, while around 34% attained disease control. Regarding the study as a whole: In blood, after radiotherapy plus ipilimumab, tumor-derived TCR clones expanded.

Focal radiation was given together with CTLA-4 blockade (ipilimumab) to patients with chemo-refractory metastatic non-small-cell lung cancer. With respect to this clone: Its antigen remains unidentified.

Germline loops: CDR1 SGHNT, CDR2 YYREEE (reference sequence). This CDR3 contains 14 residues. V was pared by 1 base and J by 9 bases, with 6 bases of the junction left unmatched. Sequenced by immunoSEQ multiplex PCR; TCRdb stores in-frame clones only, minus some. This sample yields about 97,000 clones, of which approximately 75% are seen a single time; roughly 3.1% belongs to the top ten. The chain uses TRBV5-4 and TRBJ2-1; 8 bases agree with TRBD2. This receptor was obtained from a human donor with non-small cell lung cancer who had a partial response to radiotherapy plus ipilimumab. Some clones in this sample may be carry-over from other donors' samples. Sequenced material: peripheral blood, taken from a patient treated with radiotherapy plus ipilimumab. The CDR3 reads CASSLRGGTSEQFF. In DNA, the CDR3 is TGTGCCAGCAGCTTGCGGGGGGGCACAAGTGAGCAGTTCTTC.